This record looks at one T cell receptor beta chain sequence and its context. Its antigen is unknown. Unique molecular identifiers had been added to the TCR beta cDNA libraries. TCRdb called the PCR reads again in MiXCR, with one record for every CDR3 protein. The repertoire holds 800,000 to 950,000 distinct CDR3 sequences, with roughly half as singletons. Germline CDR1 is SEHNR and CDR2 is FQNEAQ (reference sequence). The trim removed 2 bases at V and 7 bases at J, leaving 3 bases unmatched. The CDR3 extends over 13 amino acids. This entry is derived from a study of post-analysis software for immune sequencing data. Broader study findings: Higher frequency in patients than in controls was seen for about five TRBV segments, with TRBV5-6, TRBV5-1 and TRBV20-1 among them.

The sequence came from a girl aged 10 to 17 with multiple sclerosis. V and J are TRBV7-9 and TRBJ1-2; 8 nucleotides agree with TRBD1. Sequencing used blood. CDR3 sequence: CASSLMTGVGYTF. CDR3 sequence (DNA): TGTGCCAGCAGCTTAATGACAGGGGTTGGCTACACCTTC.